This T cell receptor beta chain comes out of a study of cytomegalovirus exposure and HLA in healthy donors. Study-level results: Within the data, a cluster of highly shared sequence variants was likely a sequencing artifact.

V lost 7 bases, J lost 4 bases, and 5 bases lay in between. CDR1 and CDR2 from the germline V gene are SGHTA and FQGNSA. The CDR3 length is 11 residues. About this clone: The antigen is undetermined.

PCR employed 60 Vbeta and 13 Jbeta primers. This table comes from immunoSEQ multiplex PCR, and its TCRdb copy is limited to in-frame clones, with some not included. The table includes 120,000 or so clones, about 78% detected once. This receptor was taken from a young man in good health and CMV-seronegative. The rearrangement links TRBV7-2 to TRBJ2-1; D uncertain. Sequenced material: PBMCs. CDR3 loop: CASTQYNEQFF. CDR3 nucleotide sequence: TGTGCCAGCACACAATACAATGAGCAGTTCTTC.